Following are 27 T cell receptor beta chains from one sample sequenced in a study of T cells after yellow fever vaccination. Using its own MiXCR run on the 5' RACE reads, TCRdb lists one record per CDR3 protein. The sample has some 97,000 distinct CDR3 sequences, approximately 6.3% seen once. The source was CD8+ T cells sorted from PBMCs, collected 10 days after the yellow fever booster vaccination. These receptors were collected from a man aged 18-30 years who received the YFV17D yellow fever vaccine.

This CDR3 reads CASSLVPNEQFF. The DNA of the CDR3 is TGTGCCAGCAGCTTAGTTCCCAATGAGCAGTTCTTC. The rearrangement links TRBV7-9 to TRBJ2-1; D call uncertain. The CDR3 has 12 residues. V was shortened by 1 base and J by 6 bases, with 4 bases between the two germline ends. Germline V gene lookup returns CDR1 SEHNR and CDR2 FQNEAQ (reference sequence).

This clonotype was observed a handful of times. The chain links TRBV2 to TRBJ2-2; no firm D call. The CDR3 has 16 amino acids. V gave up 1 base and J gave up 3 bases, with 12 bases separating them. Germline CDR1 is SNHLY and CDR2 is FYNNEI. The CDR3 nucleotides are TGTGCCAGCAGTGAAGGAAACTTGAGGTACACCGGGGAGCTGTTTTTT. The encoded protein is CASSEGNLRYTGELFF.

This clonotype has just a few counts. The V and J genes are TRBV7-9 and TRBJ2-4; D not resolved. V was pared by 3 bases and J by 8 bases, with 8 bases between. Per germline, CDR1 SEHNR and CDR2 FQNEAQ (reference sequence). CDR3 length: 12 residues. CDR3 DNA sequence: TGTGCCAGCAGCTTTGGGGTGGACATTCAGTACTTC. Protein: CASSFGVDIQYF.

This clonotype occurred many times. The V and J genes are TRBV20-1 and TRBJ2-1, with D possibly matching TRBD2 (6 bases). The CDR3 extends over 14 amino acids. Germline V lookup: CDR1 DFQATT, CDR2 SNEGSKA (reference sequence). Trimming pared 1 base from V and 3 bases from J, leaving 10 bases between. In nucleotides, the CDR3 is TGCAGTGCTAGAGGTTCTAGCGTCTACAATGAGCAGTTCTTC. This sequence encodes CSARGSSVYNEQFF.

The V gene is TRBV28, the J gene TRBJ2-2; unclear D gene. The germline CDR1 and CDR2 sequences are MDHEN and SYDVKM. The V end was cut by 7 bases, the J end by 7 bases, with 7 bases between. This CDR3 contains 11 residues. The CDR3 here is CASTRNGELFF. CDR3 bases: TGTGCCAGCACCCGCAACGGGGAGCTGTTTTTT.

V usage is TRBV5-1 and J usage is TRBJ2-2; the match to TRBD1 covers 7 bases. The V and J ends lost 1 base and 4 bases, in that order; junction bases with no gene match: 4. This CDR3 contains 15 residues. Per germline, CDR1 SGHRS and CDR2 YFSETQ. The CDR3 sequence: CASSLTGVGTGELFF. Written as DNA, the CDR3 is TGCGCCAGCAGCTTGACAGGGGTCGGCACCGGGGAGCTGTTTTTT.

There are many counts of this clonotype. The chain combines TRBV7-3 with TRBJ2-1, with 7 positions matching TRBD1. Losses at the gene ends were 4 bases for V and 9 bases for J; bases not matched to a gene: 9. This CDR3 comprises 14 residues. From germline, CDR1 is SGHTA and CDR2 FQGTGA. CDR3 protein: CASSSPDRWTEQFF. CDR3 in DNA: TGTGCCAGCAGCTCCCCGGACAGGTGGACTGAGCAGTTCTTC.

Ten or more counts support this clonotype. J is TRBJ2-1 and V is TRBV5-6; 9 nucleotides agree with TRBD1. Germline V gene lookup returns CDR1 SGHDT and CDR2 YYEEEE. The CDR3 runs 15 residues. V shed 0 bases, J shed 2 bases, and the junction held 0 bases outside the gene matches. For the CDR3, the DNA is TGTGCCAGCAGCTTGGGACAGGGGGCCTACAATGAGCAGTTCTTC. As protein: CASSLGQGAYNEQFF.

In this sample, this clonotype turned up a few times. The chain carries TRBV28 and TRBJ1-5; tentatively, D is TRBD1 (5 bases). The V end was cut by 6 bases, the J end by 4 bases, with 19 bases between. CDR3 size: 16 residues. CDR1 and CDR2 (germline): MDHEN, SYDVKM. Here the CDR3 reads CASSRGTRVGNQPQHF. CDR3 DNA sequence: TGTGCCAGCAGCCGGGGAACCAGGGTTGGGAATCAGCCCCAGCATTTT.

This clonotype was detected a few times. The genes are TRBV7-3 and TRBJ2-3; D gene uncertain. Germline values: CDR1 SGHTA, CDR2 FQGTGA. V lost 2 bases and J lost 5, with 5 bases in between. The CDR3 contains 12 residues. The CDR3 sequence is CASSLPGDTQYF. The CDR3 DNA reads TGTGCCAGCAGCTTACCGGGAGATACGCAGTATTTT. The full variable domain, completed using reference TRBV7-3 and TRBJ2-3, is GAGVSQTPSNKVTEKGKYVELRCDPISGHTALYWYRQSLGQGPEFLIYFQGTGAADDSGLPNDRFFAVRPEGSVSTLKIQRTERGDSAVYLCASSLPGDTQYFGPGTRLTVL.

This clonotype showed up just a few times. The rearrangement uses TRBV5-4 and TRBJ2-2; 9 positions match TRBD1. V shed 5 bases, J shed 4 bases, and the junction held 9 bases outside the gene matches. The germline CDR1 and CDR2 sequences are SGHNT and YYREEE (reference sequence). The CDR3 loop spans 16 amino acids. The CDR3 nucleotides read TGTGCCAGCAGTAGGGGGGACAGGGCCGTCACCGGGGAGCTGTTTTTT. Translated, it gives CASSRGDRAVTGELFF.

CDR3 region: CASGLEDRTSYEQYF. DNA of the CDR3: TGTGCCAGCGGCCTTGAGGACAGGACCTCCTACGAGCAGTACTTC. The chain is built from TRBV5-8 and TRBJ2-7, with 7 positions matching TRBD1. Trimming took 7 bases from V and 0 from J; bases not matched to a gene: 10. This CDR3 is 15 amino acids long. The germline CDR1 and CDR2 sequences are SGHTS and YDEGEE.

In regard to this clonotype: A much larger clone differs by one base, so this may be a read error. V usage is TRBV29-1 and J usage is TRBJ2-3, with D possibly TRBD1 on 6 matching bases. This CDR3 has 13 amino acids. Germline lookup yields CDR1 SQVTM and CDR2 ANQGSEA. V lost 3 bases, J lost 2 bases, and 9 bases lay in between. The CDR3: CSVEDRITDTQYF. CDR3 coding DNA: TGCAGCGTTGAGGACAGAATCACAGATACGCAGTATTTT.

Ten or more counts support this clonotype. The chain couples TRBV7-6 to TRBJ2-1, with TRBD1 matching 10 bases. V dropped 5 bases and J dropped 6; count of bases not matched to a gene: 10. Germline V lookup: CDR1 SGHVS, CDR2 FNYEAQ. The CDR3 extends over 16 amino acids. This chain's CDR3 is CASSPRQGAQGNEQFF. The CDR3 DNA sequence: TGTGCCAGCAGCCCCCGACAGGGGGCGCAGGGCAATGAGCAGTTCTTC.

This clonotype was detected only a few times. The CDR3 DNA follows: TGTGCCAGCAGCACCCGTGGTCGCTTTTTAAATGAGCAGTTCTTC. It yields the protein CASSTRGRFLNEQFF. The chain recombines TRBV11-2 with TRBJ2-1; D call uncertain. CDR1 is SGHAT and CDR2 is FQNNGV in the germline V gene. CDR3 length equals 15 residues. V lost 5 bases to trimming and J lost 7 bases, with 18 bases between them. The complete variable domain, with remaining parts taken from reference TRBV11-2 and TRBJ2-1, reads EAGVAQSPRYKIIEKRQSVAFWCNPISGHATLYWYQQILGQGPKLLIQFQNNGVVDDSQLPKDRFSAERLKGVDSTLKIQPAKLEDSAVYLCASSTRGRFLNEQFFGPGTRLTVL.

CDR3 region: CASSTGPDTQYF. In DNA form, the CDR3 reads TGTGCCAGCAGTACAGGGCCAGATACGCAGTATTTT. This sequence joins TRBV12-3 or TRBV12-4 and TRBJ2-3; a possible D gene is TRBD1 (6 bases). This CDR3 has 12 amino acids. The V gene lost 5 bases and the J gene lost 4 bases, with 7 bases spanning the gap.

The gene calls are TRBV15 and TRBJ2-7, with TRBD2 as a possible D gene (6 bases). Germline values: CDR1 LNHNV, CDR2 YYDKDF (reference sequence). Trimming took 3 bases from V and 2 from J, leaving 11 bases between them. This CDR3 contains 14 residues. This chain's CDR3 is CATSRIWGAYEQYF. CDR3 bases: TGTGCCACCAGCAGGATTTGGGGGGCCTACGAGCAGTACTTC.

The chain links TRBV29-1 to TRBJ2-3, with a weak D call TRBD2 (6 bases). V was shortened by 2 bases and J by 2 bases, with 14 bases between the two germline ends. The CDR3 runs 15 residues. Per the germline V gene, CDR1 is SQVTM and CDR2 is ANQGSEA. DNA for the CDR3: TGCAGCGTTGAATCCGCGACTAGAAACACAGATACGCAGTATTTT. This encodes CSVESATRNTDTQYF.

The chain recombines TRBV4-2 with TRBJ2-3; 16 nucleotides agree with TRBD2. Germline CDR1 LGHNA, CDR2 YNFKEQ. V dropped 4 bases and J dropped 0; count of bases not matched to a gene: 7. The CDR3 totals 19 residues. CDR3 nucleotides: TGTGCCAGCAGCCCGGGACTAGCGGGGGGGGGAATTAGCACAGATACGCAGTATTTT. Translated: CASSPGLAGGGISTDTQYF.

The rearrangement joins TRBV4-2 to TRBJ2-5; D ambiguous. The length of the CDR3 is 15 residues. Between the trimmed V and J ends, which lost 1 base and 3 bases, there was a span of 12 bases. Germline V gene lookup returns CDR1 LGHNA and CDR2 YNFKEQ. The CDR3 is CASSQGLAVKETQYF. The CDR3 DNA reads as TGTGCCAGCAGCCAAGGCTTAGCCGTGAAAGAGACCCAGTACTTC.

A few counts support this clonotype. V is TRBV29-1 and J is TRBJ2-5, with 8 positions matching TRBD2. The CDR3 sequence is 14 residues long. Germline V gene sequence: CDR1 SQVTM, CDR2 ANQGSEA. The J segment lost 5 bases and the V segment lost 3 bases, leaving 8 bases of the junction unmatched. The CDR3 protein is CSVDDAGGGETQYF. The CDR3 DNA is TGCAGCGTTGACGATGCGGGGGGCGGCGAGACCCAGTACTTC.

In its sample, this clonotype was seen a few times. The rearrangement joins TRBV4-1 to TRBJ1-1; no firm D call. Germline CDR1 is MGHRA and CDR2 is YSYEKL. This CDR3 has 13 residues. V lost 3 bases to trimming and J lost 2 bases, with 7 bases between them. The CDR3 coding sequence is TGCGCCAGCAGCCAGGCAGTTAACACTGAAGCTTTCTTT. It translates to CASSQAVNTEAFF.

The sample holds many counts of this clonotype. At one boundary the junction diverges from the germline segment, which might be a read error. V usage is TRBV5-1 and J usage is TRBJ2-1; 9 nucleotides match TRBD1. The CDR3 length is 15 residues. The germline V gene has CDR1 SGHRS and CDR2 YFSETQ. The CDR3 DNA reads as TGCGCCAGCCGCTTGACAGGGGGAAGTAGTGGTGAGCAGTTCTTC. Translated: CASRLTGGSSGEQFF.

This clonotype was counted between two and nine times. The chain couples TRBV20-1 to TRBJ2-7; 7 bases are a match to TRBD1. Germline V gene data show CDR1 as DFQATT and CDR2 as SNEGSKA (reference sequence). The CDR3 consists of 12 residues. Trimming took 5 bases from V and 2 from J; bases not matched to a gene: 3. CDR3 amino acids: CSARDSTYEQYF. CDR3 DNA: TGCAGTGCTCGGGACAGTACCTACGAGCAGTACTTC.

CDR3: CASSLAQNPYEQYF. In DNA form, the CDR3 reads TGTGCCAGCAGCTTAGCGCAGAACCCCTACGAGCAGTACTTC. The V call is TRBV7-9, the J call TRBJ2-7; no firm D call. The CDR3 covers 14 residues. Trimming took 0 bases from V and 2 from J, leaving 8 bases between them. CDR1 and CDR2 (germline): SEHNR, FQNEAQ (reference sequence).

This clonotype showed up many times. The chain uses TRBV5-1 and TRBJ2-1; D remains unclear. The CDR3 runs 18 residues. Germline V gene sequence: CDR1 SGHRS, CDR2 YFSETQ. Trimming pared 0 bases from V and 7 bases from J, leaving 23 bases between. CDR3 sequence: CASSLASWVRVWANEQFF. CDR3 coding DNA: TGCGCCAGCAGCTTGGCCTCTTGGGTAAGGGTCTGGGCGAATGAGCAGTTCTTC.

This clonotype was counted many times. This CDR3 is CASSFWTGGTGELFF. In DNA form, the CDR3 reads TGTGCCAGCAGTTTTTGGACTGGGGGGACCGGGGAGCTGTTTTTT. This rearrangement joins TRBV28 to TRBJ2-2, with D possibly TRBD2 on 6 matching bases. From germline, CDR1 is MDHEN and CDR2 SYDVKM. V lost 3 bases and J lost 5, with 13 bases in between. This CDR3 is built from 15 residues.